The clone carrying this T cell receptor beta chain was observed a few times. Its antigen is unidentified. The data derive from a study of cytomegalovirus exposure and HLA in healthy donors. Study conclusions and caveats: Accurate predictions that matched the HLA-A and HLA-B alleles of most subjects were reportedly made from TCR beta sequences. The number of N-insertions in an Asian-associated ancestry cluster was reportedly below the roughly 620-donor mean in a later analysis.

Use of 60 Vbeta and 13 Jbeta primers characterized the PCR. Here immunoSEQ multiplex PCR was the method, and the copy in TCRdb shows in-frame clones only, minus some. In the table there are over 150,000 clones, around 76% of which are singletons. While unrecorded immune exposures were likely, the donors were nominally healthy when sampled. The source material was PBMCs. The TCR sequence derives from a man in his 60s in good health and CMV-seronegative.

The CDR3 sequence: CASPNQPQHF. The DNA of the CDR3 is TGTGCCAGCCCAAATCAGCCCCAGCATTTT. V usage is TRBV21-1 and J usage is TRBJ1-5; the D call of TRBD1 is as the table states it, not checked on the DNA. TRBV21-1 constitutes a pseudogene. The CDR3 has 10 residues.